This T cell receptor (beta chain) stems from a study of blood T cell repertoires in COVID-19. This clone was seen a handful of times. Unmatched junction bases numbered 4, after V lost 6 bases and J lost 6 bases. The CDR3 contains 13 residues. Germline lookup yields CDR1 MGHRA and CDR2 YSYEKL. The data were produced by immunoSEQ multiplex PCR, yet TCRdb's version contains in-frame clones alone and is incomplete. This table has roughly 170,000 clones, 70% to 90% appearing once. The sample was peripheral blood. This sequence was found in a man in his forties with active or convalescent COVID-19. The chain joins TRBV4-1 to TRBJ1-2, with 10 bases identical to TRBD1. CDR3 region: CASRDRGMNGYTF. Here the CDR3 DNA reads TGCGCCAGCAGGGACAGGGGGATGAATGGCTACACCTTC.